This T cell receptor (beta chain) was documented in a study of cytomegalovirus exposure and HLA in healthy donors. Background on the study: Out of fewer than 500 genotyped donors, less than 90% belonged to the Caucasian-associated ancestry cluster. Overall study results and limits: Sequencing likely caused a cluster of highly shared sequence variants.

The CDR3 has 15 residues. V shed 5 bases, J shed 4 bases, and the junction held 10 bases outside the gene matches. Germline CDR1 and CDR2: LGHNA and YNFKEQ. Primers included in the PCR were 60 Vbeta and 13 Jbeta primers. Some clones are missing from TCRdb's copy, which holds only in-frame ones; the method was immunoSEQ multiplex PCR. The sample carries hundreds of thousands of clones, around four fifths recorded once. Turning to this clone: As yet, its antigen is unknown.

The receptor was isolated from a boy aged 2 to 10 in good health and CMV-seronegative. The chain uses TRBV4-2 and TRBJ2-7; 8 bases fit TRBD2. Sequencing was done on a sample of PBMCs. CDR3 in amino acids: CASSSDGSGVYEQYF. In nucleotides, the CDR3 is TGTGCCAGCAGCTCGGATGGTAGCGGGGTTTACGAGCAGTACTTC.